The 22 T cell receptor beta chains below all came from one sample that was sequenced in a study of shared clonotypes between healthy human individuals. Using immunoSEQ multiplex PCR, the repertoire was profiled, and TCRdb retains in-frame clones only, with some absent. Counted here are about 320,000 clones, around 90% occurring once; the ten biggest clones make up around 15%. Source material: memory CD8+ T cells sorted from blood. Regarding subset: CD45RO+ cells pooled with CCR7-negative TemRA cells. The receptor set was obtained from a man younger than 35 in good health.

The V gene is TRBV7-8, the J gene TRBJ2-7; 13 bases map to TRBD2. After removal of 4 bases from V and 3 bases from J, the junction contained 12 bases not matched to a gene. CDR3 length equals 18 residues. The germline CDR1 and CDR2 sequences are SGHVS and FQNEAQ. Here the CDR3 reads CASSSPNGLAGEGYEQYF. The CDR3 DNA sequence: TGTGCCAGCAGCTCCCCGAACGGACTAGCGGGAGAGGGCTACGAGCAGTACTTC.

The chain employs TRBV27 and TRBJ2-2; weak D call: TRBD2 (5 bases). The germline V gene encodes CDR1 MNHEY and CDR2 SMNVEV (reference sequence). The V end lost 7 bases, the J end lost 0 bases, and 6 bases lay between the germline ends. The CDR3 totals 13 residues. In DNA, the CDR3 is TGTGCCAGCACCGGGGCGAACACCGGGGAGCTGTTTTTT. Translating it yields CASTGANTGELFF.

CDR3 sequence (DNA): TGTGCCATCAGTGAGTATGGACAGGCCTACGAGCAGTACTTC. Its translation: CAISEYGQAYEQYF. The J gene is TRBJ2-7, the V gene TRBV10-3; the match to TRBD1 covers 7 bases. Germline loops: CDR1 ENHRY, CDR2 SYGVKD. This CDR3 spans 14 amino acids. The V segment lost 1 base and the J segment 2 bases; nucleotides outside the gene matches: 2.

This clone was seen only once. This sequence joins TRBV28 and TRBJ1-2; no reliable D call. This CDR3 has 11 amino acids. The germline gives CDR1 MDHEN, CDR2 SYDVKM. V lost 3 bases and J lost 6, with 5 bases in between. The CDR3 region has the DNA TGTGCCAGCAGTTTTGTGGATGGCTACACCTTC. It codes for CASSFVDGYTF.

The chain recombines TRBV5-1 with TRBJ2-5, with D possibly being TRBD2 (5 bases). In germline, CDR1 is SGHRS, CDR2 YFSETQ. The CDR3 is 14 amino acids. V dropped 3 bases and J dropped 1 base, with 10 bases sitting between them. CDR3: CASSSRLPQETQYF. In nucleotides, the CDR3 is TGCGCCAGCAGCTCAAGACTACCCCAAGAGACCCAGTACTTC.

The V and J genes are TRBV30 and TRBJ1-2; D ambiguous. V was pared by 0 bases and J by 3 bases, with 11 bases between. This CDR3 is 14 amino acids long. In germline, CDR1 is GTSNPN, CDR2 SVGIG (reference sequence). The CDR3 DNA is TGTGCCTGGAGTGTCGGGGTGTTAGACTATGGCTACACCTTC. Protein product: CAWSVGVLDYGYTF.

The chain has TRBV11-2 and TRBJ2-3; no reliable D call. Germline-derived CDR1 and CDR2 are SGHAT and FQNNGV. V lost 4 bases and J 1 base, leaving 9 bases between the germline ends. The CDR3 covers 14 residues. CDR3 sequence reads: CASSSPWGTDTQYF. CDR3 in DNA: TGTGCCAGCAGCTCGCCATGGGGCACAGATACGCAGTATTTT. Variable domain in full (rest from reference TRBV11-2 and TRBJ2-3): EAGVAQSPRYKIIEKRQSVAFWCNPISGHATLYWYQQILGQGPKLLIQFQNNGVVDDSQLPKDRFSAERLKGVDSTLKIQPAKLEDSAVYLCASSSPWGTDTQYFGPGTRLTVL.

The chain employs TRBV19 and TRBJ2-7; 8 bases agree with TRBD1. The CDR3 covers 15 residues. J was trimmed by 3 bases and V by 3 bases; bases with no gene match: 7. Germline CDR1 is LNHDA and CDR2 is SQIVND (reference sequence). The CDR3 DNA reads as TGTGCCAGTAGTATTGGGACAGGTGGGGGCTACGAGCAGTACTTC. It is translated as CASSIGTGGGYEQYF.

The chain links TRBV7-9 to TRBJ1-1, with unresolved D. The V gene lost 4 bases and the J gene lost 11 bases, with 23 bases spanning the gap. The V gene's germline CDR1 is SEHNR and CDR2 FQNEAQ (reference sequence). The CDR3 consists of 15 residues. The CDR3 nucleotides are TGTGCCAGCAGCTCCTCCAAGGACCGTTGGGGTCCGGCTTTCTTT. This translates into CASSSSKDRWGPAFF.

The chain combines TRBV25-1 with TRBJ1-2, with D possibly being TRBD1 (6 bases). The V and J ends lost 6 bases and 8 bases respectively, with 13 bases between them. The V gene's germline CDR1 is MGHDK and CDR2 SYGVNS. The CDR3 loop spans 12 amino acids. The CDR3 coding sequence is TGTGCCAGCAGGACAGGCGCAGCGGGCTACACCTTC. Translating it yields CASRTGAAGYTF.

This chain uses TRBV6-6 with TRBJ2-5, with 9 bases fitting TRBD2. CDR1 and CDR2 from the germline V gene are MNHNY and SVGAGI (reference sequence). CDR3 length: 16 amino acids. Trimming at V came to 5 bases and at J to 5 bases, leaving 12 bases not matched to a gene. CDR3 coding DNA: TGTGCCAGCAGTGCAAAGTTGGCGGGGGGGCTTGAGACCCAGTACTTC. Protein: CASSAKLAGGLETQYF.

This rearrangement joins TRBV27 to TRBJ2-5, with 9 bases fitting TRBD1. The germline V gene has CDR1 MNHEY and CDR2 SMNVEV (reference sequence). This CDR3 spans 13 amino acids. Trimming at V came to 6 bases and at J to 2 bases, leaving 1 base not matched to a gene. As DNA, the CDR3 is TGTGCCAGCAGGGGACAGGGACAAGAGACCCAGTACTTC. Translated, it gives CASRGQGQETQYF.

This clone was picked up one time. The genes are TRBV7-8 and TRBJ2-7, with D maybe TRBD1 (7 bases). Looked up from germline, CDR1 is SGHVS and CDR2 is FQNEAQ. V lost 2 bases and J lost 5, with 13 bases in between. CDR3 length equals 14 residues. For the CDR3, the DNA is TGTGCCAGCAGCTTATTCAGGGGGGAAGACGAGCAGTACTTC. It encodes CASSLFRGEDEQYF. Drawing the rest from reference TRBV7-8 and TRBJ2-7, the complete variable domain is GAGVSQSPRYKVAKRGQDVALRCDPISGHVSLFWYQQALGQGPEFLTYFQNEAQLDKSGLPSDRFFAERPEGSVSTLKIQRTQQEDSAVYLCASSLFRGEDEQYFGPGTRLTVT.

This clone has just one count. The rearrangement uses TRBV11-2 and TRBJ1-1; weak D call: TRBD1 (6 bases). There are 14 residues in the CDR3. Germline CDR1 SGHAT, CDR2 FQNNGV. V gave up 3 bases and J gave up 1 base, with 9 bases separating them. The CDR3: CASSLGGRNTEAFF. CDR3 in DNA: TGTGCCAGCAGCTTGGGGGGCAGGAACACTGAAGCTTTCTTT. The full variable domain, completed using reference TRBV11-2 and TRBJ1-1, is EAGVAQSPRYKIIEKRQSVAFWCNPISGHATLYWYQQILGQGPKLLIQFQNNGVVDDSQLPKDRFSAERLKGVDSTLKIQPAKLEDSAVYLCASSLGGRNTEAFFGQGTRLTVV.

The chain couples TRBV7-6 to TRBJ1-6; TRBD1 might be the D (5 bases). Germline V gives CDR1 SGHVS, CDR2 FNYEAQ. Trimming pared 2 bases from V and 7 bases from J, leaving 15 bases between. This CDR3 region has 16 residues. The CDR3 DNA follows: TGTGCCAGCAGCTTAAAAAGTGGGACTTTCAATTCACCCCTCCACTTT. Translated, it gives CASSLKSGTFNSPLHF.

V usage is TRBV4-1 and J usage is TRBJ1-1; no definite D call. V dropped 3 bases and J dropped 11 bases, with 22 bases sitting between them. This CDR3 region has 15 residues. Germline CDR1 and CDR2: MGHRA and YSYEKL. Here the CDR3 DNA reads TGCGCCAGCAGCCATTTCGGTCAACAGTTAGGTGGGGCTTTCTTT. The encoded protein is CASSHFGQQLGGAFF.

The chain couples TRBV7-3 to TRBJ1-2, with TRBD1 as a possible D gene (5 bases). CDR3 length equals 15 residues. V lost 0 bases, J lost 7 bases, and 15 bases lay in between. Germline assignment: CDR1 SGHTA and CDR2 FQGTGA. CDR3 loop: CASSLTLGRVTGYTF. Written as DNA, the CDR3 is TGTGCCAGCAGCTTAACGTTAGGCAGGGTGACTGGCTACACCTTC.

J is TRBJ2-5 and V is TRBV10-2; D is unclear. Trimming removed 5 bases from V and 2 bases from J, with 6 bases in between. Germline lookup yields CDR1 WSHSY and CDR2 SAAADI. The CDR3 has 12 amino acids. CDR3 region: CASSWVQETQYF. Here the CDR3 DNA reads TGCGCCAGCAGTTGGGTGCAAGAGACCCAGTACTTC.

V gene TRBV10-1 combines with J gene TRBJ1-6, with TRBD1 as a possible D gene (5 bases). The ends were cut back, 8 bases at V and 4 bases at J, with 18 bases in the middle. Germline CDR1 WNHNN, CDR2 SYGVQD (reference sequence). The CDR3 runs 16 residues. The CDR3 reads CASVSLIRGYNSPLHF. The CDR3, as DNA: TGCGCCAGCGTTTCGCTAATTAGGGGTTATAATTCACCCCTCCACTTT.

The chain joins TRBV28 to TRBJ2-7; D is undetermined. Deletions cut 5 bases from V and 2 bases from J, with 13 bases between. The length of the CDR3 is 14 residues. Germline-derived CDR1 and CDR2 are MDHEN and SYDVKM. CDR3 protein: CASSRLFYTYEQYF. The CDR3 nucleotides are TGTGCCAGCAGTCGGCTTTTTTACACCTACGAGCAGTACTTC.

This clone appeared a single time. The chain employs TRBV2 and TRBJ2-7; perhaps D is TRBD1 or TRBD2 (5 bases each). V shed 8 bases and J shed 1 base, with 9 bases lying between them. CDR3 length: 12 amino acids. Germline-derived CDR1 and CDR2 are SNHLY and FYNNEI. CDR3 DNA sequence: TGTGCCAGCGTCTGGGGGTCCTACGAGCAGTACTTC. Its protein product is CASVWGSYEQYF.

V gene TRBV29-1 combines with J gene TRBJ2-5; 7 positions match TRBD2. CDR3 length: 15 amino acids. V trimming: 0 bases; J trimming: 0 bases; junction bases outside the gene matches: 4. Looked up from germline, CDR1 is SQVTM and CDR2 is ANQGSEA. CDR3 sequence reads: CSVEDLLADQETQYF. In DNA, the CDR3 is TGCAGCGTTGAAGACCTCCTAGCGGACCAAGAGACCCAGTACTTC.